Listed here is a single T cell receptor (beta chain). The antigen is not known. This sample was taken from a study of T cell clones after liver transplantation. Study as a whole: Patients counted as tolerant after at least one year off all immunosuppression, enzymes not exceeding twice normal.

Assay used: immunoSEQ multiplex PCR; TCRdb lists only in-frame clones, some missing. The table lists about 33,000 clones, just under 95% of them singletons, with around 26% in the top ten. Trimming left V 9 bases short and J 0 bases short, with 14 bases between. Germline CDR1 and CDR2: SGHAT and FQDESV (reference sequence). This CDR3 comprises 14 residues. Study outcomes and limitations: These preliminary findings come from unstandardized post-transplant sampling times. A significant post-transplant drop in circulating graft-donor-reactive CD4 TCRbeta sequences occurred in most of the 8 subjects.

The J gene is TRBJ1-1, the V gene TRBV11-1, with a possible D match to TRBD1 (6 bases). The origin of this receptor is a human patient who received a liver transplant. These T cells may partly come from the graft donor. The material sequenced was CD8+ T cells from blood, taken 12 months after liver transplant. This chain's CDR3 is CASKHRDMNTEAFF. Here the CDR3 DNA reads TGTGCCAGTAAGCACAGGGACATGAACACTGAAGCTTTCTTT.